The sequence of this T cell receptor beta chain was determined in a study of T cells in narcolepsy. Losses at the gene ends were 0 bases for V and 9 bases for J; bases not matched to a gene: 4. The germline V gene encodes CDR1 SGHNT and CDR2 YENEEA. The CDR3 is 13 residues long. A word on this clone: The target antigen is unknown.

The study's findings and limits: Autoreactive clonotypes reportedly recurred in blood of same and different patients, not controls. HCRT-specific and TRIB2-specific autoreactive clonotypes appeared among same-patient CSF and blood CD4+ clonotypes.

TCRdb's copy holds only in-frame clones and misses some; the assay was immunoSEQ multiplex PCR. Of around 35,000 clones in the sample, 75% to 90% were seen once. The J gene is TRBJ2-5, the V gene TRBV11-3, with 7 bases aligning to TRBD2. The specimen sequenced was memory (CD45RA-) CD4+ T cells from blood. The TCR sequence derives from a human donor in good health. The CDR3 reads CASSLDGAGAQYF. The CDR3 nucleotides read TGTGCCAGCAGCTTAGATGGGGCGGGGGCCCAGTACTTC. Combining the CDR3 with reference TRBV11-3 and TRBJ2-5 gives the whole variable domain EAGVVQSPRYKIIEKKQPVAFWCNPISGHNTLYWYLQNLGQGPELLIRYENEEAVDDSQLPKDRFSAERLKGVDSTLKIQPAELGDSAVYLCASSLDGAGAQYFGPGTRLLVL.